This TCR beta chain was profiled in a study of cytomegalovirus exposure and HLA in healthy donors. Overall study findings and caveats: Later analysis showed TCR association rates varying by HLA locus, highest for DRB1 and lowest for HLA-C. Most sequenced TCRs were rare (though some public TCRs occurred in many donors).

The CDR3 runs to 14 residues. Germline CDR1 and CDR2: KGHSH and LQKENI. V lost 3 bases to trimming and J lost 1 base, with 9 bases between them. It was with 60 Vbeta and 13 Jbeta primers that the PCR ran. Method: immunoSEQ multiplex PCR; TCRdb's copy keeps in-frame clones and lacks some. The sample carries roughly 150,000 clones, less than 85% recorded once. With respect to this clone: Its antigen is not identified.

The source is a boy under 10 years old in good health and CMV-seronegative. The chain carries TRBV18 and TRBJ1-1; D is perhaps TRBD1 (6 bases). Input material: PBMCs. CDR3 sequence reads: CASSPQTGNTEAFF. The CDR3 coding sequence is TGTGCCAGCTCACCCCAGACAGGGAACACTGAAGCTTTCTTT.